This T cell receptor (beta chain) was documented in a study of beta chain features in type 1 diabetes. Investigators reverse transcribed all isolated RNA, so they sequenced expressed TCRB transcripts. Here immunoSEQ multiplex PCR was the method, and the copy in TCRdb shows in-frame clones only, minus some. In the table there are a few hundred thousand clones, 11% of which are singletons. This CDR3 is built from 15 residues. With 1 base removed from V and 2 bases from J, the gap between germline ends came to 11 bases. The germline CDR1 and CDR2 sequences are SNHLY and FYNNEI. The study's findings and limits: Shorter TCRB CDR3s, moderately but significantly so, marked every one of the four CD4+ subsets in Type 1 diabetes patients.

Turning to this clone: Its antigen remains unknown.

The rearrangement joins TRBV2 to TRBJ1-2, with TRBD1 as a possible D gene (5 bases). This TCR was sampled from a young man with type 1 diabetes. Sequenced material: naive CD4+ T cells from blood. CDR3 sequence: CASSEVGGGNYGYTF. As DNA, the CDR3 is TGTGCCAGCAGTGAAGTAGGCGGGGGGAACTATGGCTACACCTTC.